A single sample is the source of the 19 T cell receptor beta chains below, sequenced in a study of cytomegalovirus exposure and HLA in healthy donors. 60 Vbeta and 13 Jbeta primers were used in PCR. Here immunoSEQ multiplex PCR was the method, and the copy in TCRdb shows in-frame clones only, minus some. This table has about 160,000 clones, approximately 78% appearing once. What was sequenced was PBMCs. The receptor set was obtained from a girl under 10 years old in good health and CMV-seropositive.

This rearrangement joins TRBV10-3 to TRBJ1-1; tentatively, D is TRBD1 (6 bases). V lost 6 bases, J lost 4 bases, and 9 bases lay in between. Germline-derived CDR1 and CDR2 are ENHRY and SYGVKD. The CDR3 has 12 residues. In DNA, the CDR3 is TGTGCCATCAGCGCCAGGGGCACTGAAGCTTTCTTT. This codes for CAISARGTEAFF.

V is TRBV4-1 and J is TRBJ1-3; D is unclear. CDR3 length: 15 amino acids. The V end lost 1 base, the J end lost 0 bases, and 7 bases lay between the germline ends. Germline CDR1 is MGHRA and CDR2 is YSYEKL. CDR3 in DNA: TGCGCCAGCAGCCAAGTTTCTGTCTCTGGAAACACCATATATTTT. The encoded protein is CASSQVSVSGNTIYF.

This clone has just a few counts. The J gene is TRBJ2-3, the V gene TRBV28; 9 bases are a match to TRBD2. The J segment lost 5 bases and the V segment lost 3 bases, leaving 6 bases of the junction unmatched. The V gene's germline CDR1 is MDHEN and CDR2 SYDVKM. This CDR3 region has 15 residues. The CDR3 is CASSFEGGRVDTQYF. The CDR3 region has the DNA TGTGCCAGCAGTTTCGAGGGCGGGAGGGTAGATACGCAGTATTTT.

CDR3 sequence reads: CASSWDRANTEAFF. In DNA, the CDR3 is TGTGCCAGCAGTTGGGACAGGGCGAACACTGAAGCTTTCTTT. The chain recombines TRBV6-5 with TRBJ1-1; 9 positions agree with TRBD1. V lost 4 bases and J lost 1; bases outside the gene matches: 1. Germline V gene data show CDR1 as MNHEY and CDR2 as SVGAGI. The CDR3 consists of 14 residues.

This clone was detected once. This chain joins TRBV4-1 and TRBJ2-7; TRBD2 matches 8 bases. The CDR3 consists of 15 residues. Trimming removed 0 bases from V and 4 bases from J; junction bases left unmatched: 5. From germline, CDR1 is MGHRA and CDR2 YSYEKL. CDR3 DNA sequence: TGCGCCAGCAGCCAAGAGCCACTAGCGGTTTACGAGCAGTACTTC. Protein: CASSQEPLAVYEQYF.

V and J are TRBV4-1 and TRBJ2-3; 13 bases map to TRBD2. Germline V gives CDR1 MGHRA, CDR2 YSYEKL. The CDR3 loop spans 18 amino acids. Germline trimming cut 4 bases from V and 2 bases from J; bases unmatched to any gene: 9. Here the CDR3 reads CASSRGTSGAIFTDTQYF. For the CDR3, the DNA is TGCGCCAGCAGCCGAGGGACTAGCGGGGCAATATTCACAGATACGCAGTATTTT.

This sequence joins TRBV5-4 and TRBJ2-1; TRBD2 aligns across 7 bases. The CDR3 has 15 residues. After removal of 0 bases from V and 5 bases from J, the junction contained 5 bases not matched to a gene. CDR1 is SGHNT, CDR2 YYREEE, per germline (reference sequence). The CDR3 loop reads CASSLEGLADNEQFF. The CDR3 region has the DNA TGTGCCAGCAGCTTGGAAGGTCTAGCGGACAATGAGCAGTTCTTC.

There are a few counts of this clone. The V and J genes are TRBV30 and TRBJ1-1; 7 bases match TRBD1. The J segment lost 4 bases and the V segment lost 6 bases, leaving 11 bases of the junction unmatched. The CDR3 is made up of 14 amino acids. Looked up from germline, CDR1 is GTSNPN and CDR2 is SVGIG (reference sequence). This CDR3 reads CACHLTPGGTEAFF. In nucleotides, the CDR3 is TGTGCCTGCCACTTAACCCCAGGGGGCACTGAAGCTTTCTTT.

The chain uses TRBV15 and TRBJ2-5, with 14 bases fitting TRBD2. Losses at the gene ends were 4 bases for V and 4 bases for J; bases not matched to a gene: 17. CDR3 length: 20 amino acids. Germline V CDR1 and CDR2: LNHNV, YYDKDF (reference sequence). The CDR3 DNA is TGTGCCACCAGCACCTTGACTTCCAGACTAGCGGGAGGGCCAGGAGAGACCCAGTACTTC. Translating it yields CATSTLTSRLAGGPGETQYF.

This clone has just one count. The CDR3 coding sequence is TGTGCCAGCAGCGTAAGCGGGAGCACAGATACGCAGTATTTT. It codes for CASSVSGSTDTQYF. This chain links TRBV9 with TRBJ2-3, with D possibly matching TRBD2 (6 bases). CDR3 length: 14 amino acids. V was pared by 1 base and J by 0 bases, with 6 bases between. Germline V gene data show CDR1 as SGDLS and CDR2 as YYNGEE.

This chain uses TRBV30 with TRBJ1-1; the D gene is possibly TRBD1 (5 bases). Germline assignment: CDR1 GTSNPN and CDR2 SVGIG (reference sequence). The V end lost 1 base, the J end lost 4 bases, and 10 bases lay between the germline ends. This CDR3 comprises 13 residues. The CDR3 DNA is TGTGCCTGGAGTGACTACGGGGGCACTGAAGCTTTCTTT. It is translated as CAWSDYGGTEAFF.

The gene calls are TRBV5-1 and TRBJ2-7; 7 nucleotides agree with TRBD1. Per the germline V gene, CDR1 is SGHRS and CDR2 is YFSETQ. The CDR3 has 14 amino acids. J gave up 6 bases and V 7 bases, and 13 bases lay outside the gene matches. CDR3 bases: TGCGCCAGCGGTGACAGGGCTCAAGGGGGCGAGCAGTACTTC. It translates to CASGDRAQGGEQYF.

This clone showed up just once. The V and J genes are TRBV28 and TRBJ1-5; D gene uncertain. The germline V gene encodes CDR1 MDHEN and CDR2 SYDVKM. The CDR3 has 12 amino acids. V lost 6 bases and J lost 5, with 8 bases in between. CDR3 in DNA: TGTGCCAGCAGCAGTCTCCATCAGCCCCAGCATTTT. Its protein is CASSSLHQPQHF.

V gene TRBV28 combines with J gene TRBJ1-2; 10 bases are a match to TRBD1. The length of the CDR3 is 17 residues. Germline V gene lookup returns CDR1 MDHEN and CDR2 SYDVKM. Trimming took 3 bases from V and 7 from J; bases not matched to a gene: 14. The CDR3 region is CASSFSGTGVRGGGYTF. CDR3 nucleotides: TGTGCCAGCAGTTTCTCCGGGACAGGGGTTCGGGGAGGTGGCTACACCTTC.

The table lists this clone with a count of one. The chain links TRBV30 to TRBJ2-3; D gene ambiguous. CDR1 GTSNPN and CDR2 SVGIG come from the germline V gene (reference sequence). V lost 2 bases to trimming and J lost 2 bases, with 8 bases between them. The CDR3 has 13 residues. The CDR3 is CAWSLESTDTQYF. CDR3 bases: TGTGCCTGGAGTTTAGAGTCCACAGATACGCAGTATTTT.

CDR3 amino acids: CAWSVQGLAATGELFF. The CDR3 nucleotides read TGTGCCTGGAGTGTACAAGGACTAGCGGCAACCGGGGAGCTGTTTTTT. V usage is TRBV30 and J usage is TRBJ2-2; 10 bases are a match to TRBD2. Germline trimming cut 0 bases from V and 5 bases from J; bases unmatched to any gene: 6. From germline, CDR1 is GTSNPN and CDR2 SVGIG (reference sequence). The CDR3 is 16 residues long.

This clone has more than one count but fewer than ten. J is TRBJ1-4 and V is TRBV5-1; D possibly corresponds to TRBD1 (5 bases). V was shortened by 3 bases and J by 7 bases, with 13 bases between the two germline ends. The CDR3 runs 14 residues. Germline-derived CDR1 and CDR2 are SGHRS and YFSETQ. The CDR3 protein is CASSWGRGSEKLFF. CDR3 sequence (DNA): TGCGCCAGCAGCTGGGGACGGGGGAGTGAAAAACTGTTTTTT.

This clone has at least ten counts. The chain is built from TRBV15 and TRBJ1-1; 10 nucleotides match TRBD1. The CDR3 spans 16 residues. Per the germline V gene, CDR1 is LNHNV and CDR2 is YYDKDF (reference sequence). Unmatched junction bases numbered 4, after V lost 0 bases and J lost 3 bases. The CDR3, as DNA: TGTGCCACCAGCAGAGAAAGGACAGGGGGGGACACTGAAGCTTTCTTT. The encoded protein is CATSRERTGGDTEAFF.

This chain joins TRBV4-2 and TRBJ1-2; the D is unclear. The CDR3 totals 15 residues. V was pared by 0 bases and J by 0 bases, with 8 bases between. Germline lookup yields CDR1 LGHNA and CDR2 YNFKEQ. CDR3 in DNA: TGTGCCAGCAGCCAAGAAGATAGTGCTAACTATGGCTACACCTTC. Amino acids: CASSQEDSANYGYTF.